This entry lists 27 T cell receptor beta chains sequenced from one sample in a study of CD8 T cells in ankylosing spondylitis. TCRdb re-analysed the 5' RACE reads in MiXCR, keeping a single row per CDR3 protein. The table lists some 6,000 distinct CDR3 sequences, roughly 2% of them singletons. Sequenced: blood, either unsorted or a sorted T cell fraction (not recorded which). All receptors come from a male donor with ankylosing spondylitis or in good health (not recorded which).

This clonotype has at least ten counts. The rearrangement joins TRBV9 to TRBJ2-1; TRBD2 agrees at 10 bases. The CDR3 runs 17 residues. Germline V lookup: CDR1 SGDLS, CDR2 YYNGEE. With V trimmed by 3 bases and J by 1 base, 7 bases remained unmatched. Here the CDR3 reads CASSESSGSQSYNEQFF. The DNA for the CDR3 is TGTGCCAGCAGCGAATCTAGCGGGAGTCAATCCTACAATGAGCAGTTCTTC.

This clonotype was detected ten times or more. The genes are TRBV9 and TRBJ2-7; 10 bases align to TRBD2. The V gene end was trimmed by 0 bases and the J gene end by 2 bases; junction bases not matched to a gene: 5. Germline loops: CDR1 SGDLS, CDR2 YYNGEE. The CDR3 loop spans 16 amino acids. The CDR3 DNA is TGTGCCAGCAGCGTAGATCTAGCGGGAGCAACCTACGAGCAGTACTTC. Its translation: CASSVDLAGATYEQYF.

By frequency in the sample, this clonotype is medium-sized. V and J are TRBV9 and TRBJ2-1, with D uncertain. The V end lost 0 bases, the J end lost 6 bases, and 7 bases lay between the germline ends. The CDR3 sequence is 13 residues long. In germline, CDR1 is SGDLS, CDR2 YYNGEE. CDR3 DNA sequence: TGTGCCAGCAGCGTAGACTCCCCCAATGAGCAGTTCTTC. Protein product: CASSVDSPNEQFF.

In its sample, this clonotype was seen many times. The rearrangement joins TRBV9 to TRBJ2-6; 9 bases agree with TRBD1. The CDR3 spans 17 residues. Trimming removed 3 bases from V and 0 bases from J; junction bases left unmatched: 4. The germline gives CDR1 SGDLS, CDR2 YYNGEE. Written as DNA, the CDR3 is TGTGCCAGCAGCGCTTGGGACAGGGACTCTGGGGCCAACGTCCTGACTTTC. Protein product: CASSAWDRDSGANVLTF.

Relative to its sample, this clonotype is medium-sized. This sequence joins TRBV9 and TRBJ2-1, with no clear D. There are 11 residues in the CDR3. In germline, CDR1 is SGDLS, CDR2 YYNGEE. Trimming removed 3 bases at V and 7 bases at J, with 5 bases between. This CDR3 reads CASSDGNEQFF. CDR3 sequence (DNA): TGTGCCAGCAGCGACGGTAATGAGCAGTTCTTC.

This clonotype was recorded many times. This chain links TRBV21-1 with TRBJ2-5; the table's D call, TRBD2, was not checked against the DNA. TRBV21-1 is noted as a pseudogene. The CDR3 is 16 residues long. The CDR3, as DNA: TGTGCCAGCAGCCCCCCGAGGCGGGAGGGCCGGGAGACCCAGTACTTC. It translates to CASSPPRREGRETQYF.

This clonotype was seen many times. This chain joins TRBV9 and TRBJ2-2, with D perhaps matching TRBD1 or TRBD2 (5 bases each). The CDR3 sequence is 14 residues long. Trimming left V 5 bases short and J 4 bases short, with 12 bases between. From germline, CDR1 is SGDLS and CDR2 YYNGEE. CDR3 sequence: CASRGEFATGELFF. Written as DNA, the CDR3 is TGTGCCAGCAGGGGGGAATTCGCCACCGGGGAGCTGTTTTTT.

This clonotype qualifies as medium-sized. The rearrangement uses TRBV9 and TRBJ2-2, with D tentatively TRBD1 (5 bases). The germline gives CDR1 SGDLS, CDR2 YYNGEE. The CDR3 extends over 17 amino acids. The V end was cut by 1 base, the J end by 0 bases, with 13 bases between. CDR3 residues: CASSVSRTSPNTGELFF. The CDR3 coding sequence is TGTGCCAGCAGCGTATCTCGGACAAGTCCGAACACCGGGGAGCTGTTTTTT.

In this sample, this clonotype is medium-sized. CDR3 DNA sequence: TGTGCCAGCAGCGTAGGAGGTGGGAGCGGTGATGAGCAGTTCTTC. It yields the protein CASSVGGGSGDEQFF. This chain links TRBV9 with TRBJ2-1; possible D gene TRBD2, 5 bases. Deletions cut 0 bases from V and 8 bases from J, with 15 bases between. The CDR3 contains 15 residues. Germline V gene lookup returns CDR1 SGDLS and CDR2 YYNGEE.

This clonotype has ten or more counts. The chain uses TRBV9 and TRBJ2-1; no firm D call. V was shortened by 3 bases and J by 9 bases, with 16 bases between the two germline ends. CDR1 is SGDLS, CDR2 YYNGEE, per germline. The CDR3 totals 14 residues. The DNA of the CDR3 is TGTGCCAGCAGCGGGCTCGAGCTGGACGGTGAGCAGTTCTTC. Protein product: CASSGLELDGEQFF.

This clonotype qualifies as medium-sized. The chain recombines TRBV9 with TRBJ1-1, with D possibly matching TRBD1 (5 bases). The CDR3 extends over 14 amino acids. Trimming cost V 0 bases and J 2 bases, with 8 bases left between them. Per germline, CDR1 SGDLS and CDR2 YYNGEE. In DNA, the CDR3 is TGTGCCAGCAGCGTAGTGGGGGGAAACACTGAAGCTTTCTTT. This translates into CASSVVGGNTEAFF.

Ten or more counts support this clonotype. The chain has TRBV9 and TRBJ2-3; 9 bases align to TRBD2. CDR1 is SGDLS and CDR2 is YYNGEE in the germline V gene. Germline trimming cut 3 bases from V and 1 base from J; bases unmatched to any gene: 9. The CDR3 runs to 17 residues. In nucleotides, the CDR3 is TGTGCCAGCAGCGCGCGGGAGGGCGGAGACGGCACAGATACGCAGTATTTT. It translates to CASSAREGGDGTDTQYF.

The table lists this clonotype with many counts. V and J are TRBV9 and TRBJ2-4, with D unclear. CDR1 SGDLS and CDR2 YYNGEE come from the germline V gene. V gave up 4 bases and J gave up 0 bases, with 8 bases separating them. The CDR3 contains 14 residues. The CDR3 loop is CASSPTLAKNIQYF. The CDR3 bases are TGTGCCAGCAGCCCCACCTTAGCCAAAAACATTCAGTACTTC.

This clonotype was seen ten or more times. Here the CDR3 reads CASSVGDRVPEQYF. The CDR3 DNA is TGTGCCAGCAGCGTAGGGGACAGGGTTCCCGAGCAGTACTTC. The chain recombines TRBV9 with TRBJ2-7; TRBD1 matches 9 bases. The CDR3 consists of 14 residues. Germline values: CDR1 SGDLS, CDR2 YYNGEE. The junction had 4 bases not matched to a gene; V was cut back by 0 bases and J by 6 bases.

This clonotype was counted many times. The chain combines TRBV9 with TRBJ1-2; no clear D. CDR1 is SGDLS and CDR2 is YYNGEE in the germline V gene. The CDR3 has 12 amino acids. V lost 4 bases to trimming and J lost 4 bases, with 8 bases between them. The CDR3 here is CASSPRSYGYTF. Here the CDR3 DNA reads TGTGCCAGCAGCCCCAGGAGCTATGGCTACACCTTC.

This clonotype was seen ten or more times. This chain connects TRBV9 to TRBJ2-1, with D hard to call. CDR1 is SGDLS and CDR2 is YYNGEE in the germline V gene. The CDR3 runs 16 residues. The V end was cut by 0 bases, the J end by 0 bases, with 10 bases between. This CDR3 is CASSVDIISSYNEQFF. CDR3 DNA sequence: TGTGCCAGCAGCGTAGACATTATAAGCTCCTACAATGAGCAGTTCTTC. Looking up the rest from reference TRBV9 and TRBJ2-1 gives the full variable domain: DSGVTQTPKHLITATGQRVTLRCSPRSGDLSVYWYQQSLDQGLQFLIQYYNGEERAKGNILERFSAQQFPDLHSELNLSSLELGDSALYFCASSVDIISSYNEQFFGPGTRLTVL.

The table lists this clonotype with many counts. The V call is TRBV9, the J call TRBJ2-1, with 9 bases that match TRBD2. The CDR3 covers 19 residues. CDR1 SGDLS and CDR2 YYNGEE come from the germline V gene. Trimming took 0 bases from V and 2 from J; bases not matched to a gene: 12. CDR3 sequence: CASSVEASGARAPYNEQFF. The CDR3 nucleotides are TGTGCCAGCAGCGTAGAGGCTAGCGGGGCGAGGGCACCCTACAATGAGCAGTTCTTC.

The chain has TRBV9 and TRBJ1-1; D is possibly TRBD1 (6 bases). The CDR3 spans 15 residues. Germline CDR1 and CDR2: SGDLS and YYNGEE. Trimming shortened V by 3 bases and J by 0 bases, and 12 bases separated the two germline ends. The CDR3 loop reads CASSANRVVNTEAFF. Here the CDR3 DNA reads TGTGCCAGCAGCGCAAACAGGGTGGTGAACACTGAAGCTTTCTTT. The whole variable domain, remainder taken from reference TRBV9 and TRBJ1-1, is DSGVTQTPKHLITATGQRVTLRCSPRSGDLSVYWYQQSLDQGLQFLIQYYNGEERAKGNILERFSAQQFPDLHSELNLSSLELGDSALYFCASSANRVVNTEAFFGQGTRLTVV.

This clonotype ranks as medium-sized. The chain uses TRBV9 and TRBJ2-7, with D perhaps TRBD1 (7 bases). This CDR3 region has 15 residues. The germline V gene has CDR1 SGDLS and CDR2 YYNGEE. V lost 3 bases, J lost 4 bases, and 17 bases lay in between. The CDR3 sequence: CASSATGDLFYEQYF. The CDR3 region has the DNA TGTGCCAGCAGCGCCACAGGGGACTTATTTTACGAGCAGTACTTC.

This clonotype was seen many times. This chain connects TRBV9 to TRBJ2-3; D gene uncertain. CDR1 is SGDLS, CDR2 YYNGEE, per germline. This CDR3 has 15 residues. The germline V and J ends were trimmed by 4 bases and 2 bases, with 14 bases remaining between them. The CDR3 is CASSPREVLTDTQYF. CDR3 sequence (DNA): TGTGCCAGCAGCCCCCGAGAGGTCCTCACAGATACGCAGTATTTT.

This clonotype is medium-sized in the sample. The chain joins TRBV9 to TRBJ1-2, with 9 bases fitting TRBD1. The CDR3 covers 15 residues. V lost 0 bases to trimming and J lost 1 base; unmatched junction nucleotides: 1. CDR1 and CDR2 from the germline V gene are SGDLS and YYNGEE. The CDR3 is CASSVGTGDNYGYTF. The CDR3 DNA reads TGTGCCAGCAGCGTAGGGACAGGGGATAACTATGGCTACACCTTC.

This clonotype was counted ten times or more. V gene TRBV9 combines with J gene TRBJ2-2, with D possibly TRBD2 on 5 matching bases. CDR1 is SGDLS, CDR2 YYNGEE, per germline. CDR3 size: 18 residues. V was pared by 1 base and J by 6 bases, with 22 bases between. The CDR3: CASSVSPEGGSVPGELFF. CDR3 DNA: TGTGCCAGCAGCGTAAGCCCCGAGGGTGGAAGTGTACCCGGGGAGCTGTTTTTT.

This clonotype was recorded many times. The V and J genes are TRBV9 and TRBJ2-2; 11 bases map to TRBD2. CDR3 length equals 16 residues. Unmatched junction bases numbered 4, after V lost 0 bases and J lost 6 bases. Germline loops: CDR1 SGDLS, CDR2 YYNGEE. CDR3 region: CASSVGLAGPSGELFF. DNA for the CDR3: TGTGCCAGCAGCGTAGGACTAGCGGGACCCTCCGGGGAGCTGTTTTTT.

This clonotype was counted ten times or more. The chain is built from TRBV9 and TRBJ2-1, with a weak D call TRBD2 (5 bases). V was clipped by 7 bases and J by 1 base, with 12 bases between them. CDR1 is SGDLS and CDR2 is YYNGEE in the germline V gene. The CDR3 is 14 amino acids. The DNA for the CDR3 is TGTGCCAGCGGTCCAGCGGCATCCTACAATGAGCAGTTCTTC. This gives the protein CASGPAASYNEQFF.

Sample share makes this clonotype medium-sized (0.01 to 0.1%). The chain couples TRBV9 to TRBJ2-2, with D perhaps matching TRBD2 (7 bases). V shed 0 bases and J shed 3 bases, with 12 bases lying between them. The CDR3 extends over 16 amino acids. Germline V gives CDR1 SGDLS, CDR2 YYNGEE. The CDR3 spells CASSVVGGLDTGELFF. CDR3 nucleotides: TGTGCCAGCAGCGTAGTGGGGGGGCTCGACACCGGGGAGCTGTTTTTT.

Many counts were recorded for this clonotype. The chain couples TRBV9 to TRBJ2-5, with TRBD2 identical over 7 bases. Trimming removed 1 base from V and 5 bases from J; junction bases left unmatched: 8. The CDR3 loop spans 15 amino acids. The germline V gene has CDR1 SGDLS and CDR2 YYNGEE. The CDR3 loop reads CASSVSWGGGETQYF. The CDR3 DNA is TGTGCCAGCAGCGTAAGCTGGGGGGGAGGGGAGACCCAGTACTTC.

This clonotype was recorded many times. The genes are TRBV9 and TRBJ2-1; TRBD2 is a possible D gene (6 bases). The germline gives CDR1 SGDLS, CDR2 YYNGEE. V lost 2 bases, J lost 3 bases, and 15 bases lay in between. This CDR3 is 16 amino acids long. The DNA for the CDR3 is TGTGCCAGCAGCGTTCGGGACGGGGGTTACTACAATGAGCAGTTCTTC. Protein: CASSVRDGGYYNEQFF.